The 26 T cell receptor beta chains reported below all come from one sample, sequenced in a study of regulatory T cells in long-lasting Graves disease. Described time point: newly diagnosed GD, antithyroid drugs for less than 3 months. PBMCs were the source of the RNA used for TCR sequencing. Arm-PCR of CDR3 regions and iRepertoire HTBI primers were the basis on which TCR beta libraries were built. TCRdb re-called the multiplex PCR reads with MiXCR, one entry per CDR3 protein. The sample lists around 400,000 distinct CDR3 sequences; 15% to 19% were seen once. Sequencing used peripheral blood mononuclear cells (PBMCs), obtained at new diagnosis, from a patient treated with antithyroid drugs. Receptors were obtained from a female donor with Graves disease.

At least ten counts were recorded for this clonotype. In nucleotides, the CDR3 is TGTGCCAGCAGCTCGTCGGGGAGCGGGGCCAACGTCCTGACTTTC. As protein: CASSSSGSGANVLTF. The gene calls are TRBV7-2 and TRBJ2-6, with a possible D match to TRBD2 (5 bases). The V gene's germline CDR1 is SGHTA and CDR2 FQGNSA. The V end lost 4 bases, the J end lost 4 bases, and 11 bases lay between the germline ends. CDR3 size: 15 residues.

The CDR3 sequence is CASSRVTGGGEQYF. The CDR3 DNA is TGTGCCAGCAGCCGGGTAACAGGGGGCGGTGAGCAGTACTTC. This sequence joins TRBV7-9 and TRBJ2-7; the match to TRBD1 covers 9 bases. The CDR3 totals 14 residues. The trim removed 5 bases at V and 7 bases at J, leaving 9 bases unmatched. The germline V gene encodes CDR1 SEHNR and CDR2 FQNEAQ (reference sequence).

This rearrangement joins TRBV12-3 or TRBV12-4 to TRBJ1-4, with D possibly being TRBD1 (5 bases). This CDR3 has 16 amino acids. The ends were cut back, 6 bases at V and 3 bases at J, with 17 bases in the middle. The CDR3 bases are TGTGCCAGCAGCCACGGTTACGGGGCCTCTAATGAAAAACTGTTTTTT. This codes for CASSHGYGASNEKLFF.

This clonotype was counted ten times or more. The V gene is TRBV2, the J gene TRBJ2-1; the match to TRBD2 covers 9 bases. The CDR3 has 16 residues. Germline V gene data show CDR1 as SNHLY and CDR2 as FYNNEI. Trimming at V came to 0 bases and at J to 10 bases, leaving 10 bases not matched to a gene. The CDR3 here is CASSEAWLAGQKEQFF. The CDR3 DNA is TGTGCCAGCAGTGAAGCATGGCTAGCGGGGCAGAAAGAGCAGTTCTTC.

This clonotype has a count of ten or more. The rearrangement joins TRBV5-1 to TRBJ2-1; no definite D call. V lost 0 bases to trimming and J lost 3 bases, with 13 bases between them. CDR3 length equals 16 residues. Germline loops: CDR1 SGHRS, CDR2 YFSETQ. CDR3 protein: CASSLGRPEGYNEQFF. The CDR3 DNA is TGCGCCAGCAGCTTGGGACGGCCCGAAGGCTACAATGAGCAGTTCTTC.

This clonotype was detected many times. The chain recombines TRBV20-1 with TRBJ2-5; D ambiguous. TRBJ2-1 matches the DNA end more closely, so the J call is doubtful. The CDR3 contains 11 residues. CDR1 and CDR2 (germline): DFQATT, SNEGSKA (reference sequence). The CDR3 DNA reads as TGCAGTGTCGAACCTGGGAATGAGCAGTTCTTC. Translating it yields CSVEPGNEQFF.

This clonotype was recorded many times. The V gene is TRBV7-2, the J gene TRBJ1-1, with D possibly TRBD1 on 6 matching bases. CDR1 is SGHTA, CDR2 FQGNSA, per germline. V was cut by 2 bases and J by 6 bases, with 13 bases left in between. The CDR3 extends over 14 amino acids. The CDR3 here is CASSLITGISEAFF. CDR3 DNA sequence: TGTGCCAGCAGCTTAATCACAGGGATCTCTGAAGCTTTCTTT.

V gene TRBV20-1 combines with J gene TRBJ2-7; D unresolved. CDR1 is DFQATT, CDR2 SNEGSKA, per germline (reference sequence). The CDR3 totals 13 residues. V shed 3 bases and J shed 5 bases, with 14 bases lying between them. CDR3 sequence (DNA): TGCAGTGCTAGCGGGTCTACACACAACGAGCAGTACTTC. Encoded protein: CSASGSTHNEQYF.

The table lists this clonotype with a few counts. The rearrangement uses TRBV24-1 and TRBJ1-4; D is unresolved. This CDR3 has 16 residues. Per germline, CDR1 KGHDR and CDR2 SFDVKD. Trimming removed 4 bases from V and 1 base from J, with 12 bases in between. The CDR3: CATSDPLAGTNEKLFF. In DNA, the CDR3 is TGTGCCACCAGTGACCCCCTAGCGGGAACTAATGAAAAACTGTTTTTT.

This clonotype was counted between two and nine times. CDR3 region: CASELSPRGNQPQHF. The CDR3, as DNA: TGTGCCAGCGAGCTTTCCCCCAGGGGGAATCAGCCCCAGCATTTT. J is TRBJ1-5 and V is TRBV5-5; 7 positions agree with TRBD1. Germline CDR1 and CDR2: SGHKS and YYEKEE (reference sequence). V gave up 7 bases and J gave up 4 bases; unmatched junction bases: 11. This CDR3 has 15 amino acids.

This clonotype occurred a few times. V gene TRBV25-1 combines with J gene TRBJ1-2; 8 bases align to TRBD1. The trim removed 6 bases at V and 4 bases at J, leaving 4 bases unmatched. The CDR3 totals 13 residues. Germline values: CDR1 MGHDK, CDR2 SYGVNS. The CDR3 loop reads CASRRTGTYGYTF. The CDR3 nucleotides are TGTGCCAGCAGACGGACAGGGACCTATGGCTACACCTTC.

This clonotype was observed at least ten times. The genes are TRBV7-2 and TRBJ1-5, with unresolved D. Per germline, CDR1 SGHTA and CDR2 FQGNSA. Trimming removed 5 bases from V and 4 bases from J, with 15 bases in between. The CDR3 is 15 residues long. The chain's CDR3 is CASSVYSGRNQPQHF. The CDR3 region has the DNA TGTGCCAGCAGCGTATATAGCGGGAGGAATCAGCCCCAGCATTTT.

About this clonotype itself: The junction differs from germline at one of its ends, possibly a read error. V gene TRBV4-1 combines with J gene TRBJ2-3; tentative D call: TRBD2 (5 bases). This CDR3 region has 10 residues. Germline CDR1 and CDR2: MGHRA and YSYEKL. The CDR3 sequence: CASCQEGTYF. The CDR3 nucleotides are TGCGCCAGCTGCCAAGAGGGAACGTATTTT.

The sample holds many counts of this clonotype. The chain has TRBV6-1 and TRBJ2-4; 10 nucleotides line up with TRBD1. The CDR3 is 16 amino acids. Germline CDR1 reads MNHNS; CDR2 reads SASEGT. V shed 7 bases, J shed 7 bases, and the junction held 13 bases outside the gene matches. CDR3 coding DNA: TGTGCCAGCACCCCGGGACAGGGGATCCCCCGCAACATTCAGTACTTC. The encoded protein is CASTPGQGIPRNIQYF.

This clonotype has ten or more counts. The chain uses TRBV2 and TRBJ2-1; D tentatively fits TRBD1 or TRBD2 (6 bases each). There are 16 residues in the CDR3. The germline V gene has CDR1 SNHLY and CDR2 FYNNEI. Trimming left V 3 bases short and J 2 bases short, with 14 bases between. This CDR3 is CASSDFLRGAYNEQFF. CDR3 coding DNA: TGTGCCAGCAGTGATTTTTTAAGGGGGGCCTACAATGAGCAGTTCTTC.

This CDR3 reads CASSIGGYEQYF. As DNA, the CDR3 is TGTGCCAGTAGTATAGGGGGGTACGAGCAGTACTTC. The V and J genes are TRBV19 and TRBJ2-7, with D perhaps given as TRBD1 or TRBD2 (5 bases each). CDR1 and CDR2 (germline): LNHDA, SQIVND (reference sequence). Trimming cost V 1 base and J 4 bases, with 5 bases left between them. This CDR3 spans 12 amino acids.

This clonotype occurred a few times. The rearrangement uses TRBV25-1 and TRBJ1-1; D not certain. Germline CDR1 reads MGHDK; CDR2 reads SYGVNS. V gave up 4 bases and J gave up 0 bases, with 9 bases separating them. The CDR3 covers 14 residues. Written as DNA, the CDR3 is TGTGCCAGCAGTGCCCCCGGACTGAACACTGAAGCTTTCTTT. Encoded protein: CASSAPGLNTEAFF.

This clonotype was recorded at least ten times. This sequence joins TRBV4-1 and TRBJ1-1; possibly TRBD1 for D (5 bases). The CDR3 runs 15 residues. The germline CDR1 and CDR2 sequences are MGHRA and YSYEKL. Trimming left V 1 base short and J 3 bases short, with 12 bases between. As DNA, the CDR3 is TGCGCCAGCAGCCAAGTATCAGGGAGGGACACTGAAGCTTTCTTT. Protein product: CASSQVSGRDTEAFF.

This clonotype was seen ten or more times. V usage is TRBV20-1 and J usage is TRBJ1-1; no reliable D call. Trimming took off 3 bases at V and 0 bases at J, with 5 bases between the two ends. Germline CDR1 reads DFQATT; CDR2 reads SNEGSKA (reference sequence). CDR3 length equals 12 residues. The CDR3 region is CSASRMNTEAFF. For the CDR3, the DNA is TGCAGTGCTAGCAGGATGAACACTGAAGCTTTCTTT.

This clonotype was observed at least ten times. The CDR3 nucleotides read TGTGCCAGCAGCTTGGAATCGAGCGGTTCTGTGACGCAGTATTTT. Protein: CASSLESSGSVTQYF. The chain couples TRBV7-9 to TRBJ2-3, with D perhaps TRBD2 (5 bases). Germline V gene sequence: CDR1 SEHNR, CDR2 FQNEAQ (reference sequence). Trimming removed 3 bases from V and 9 bases from J, with 19 bases in between. The CDR3 sequence is 15 residues long.

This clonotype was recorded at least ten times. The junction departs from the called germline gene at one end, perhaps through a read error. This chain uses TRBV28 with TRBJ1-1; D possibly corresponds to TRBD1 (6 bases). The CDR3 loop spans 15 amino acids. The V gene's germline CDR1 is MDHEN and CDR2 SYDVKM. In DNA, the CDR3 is TGTACCAGCAGTCCCCCCGACAGGCGGAACACTGAAGCTTTCTTT. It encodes CTSSPPDRRNTEAFF.

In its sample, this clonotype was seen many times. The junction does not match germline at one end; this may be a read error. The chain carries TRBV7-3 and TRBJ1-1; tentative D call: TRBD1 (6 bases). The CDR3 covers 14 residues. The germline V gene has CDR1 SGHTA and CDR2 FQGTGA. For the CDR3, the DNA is TGTGCCGGCAGCTTAACAGGGAAAGGTGGTGAAGCTTTCTTT. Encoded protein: CAGSLTGKGGEAFF.

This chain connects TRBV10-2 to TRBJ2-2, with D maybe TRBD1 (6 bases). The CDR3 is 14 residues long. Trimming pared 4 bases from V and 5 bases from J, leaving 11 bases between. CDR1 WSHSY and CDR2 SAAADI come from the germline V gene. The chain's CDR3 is CASSVQGWTGELFF. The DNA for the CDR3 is TGCGCCAGCAGTGTACAGGGATGGACCGGGGAGCTGTTTTTT.

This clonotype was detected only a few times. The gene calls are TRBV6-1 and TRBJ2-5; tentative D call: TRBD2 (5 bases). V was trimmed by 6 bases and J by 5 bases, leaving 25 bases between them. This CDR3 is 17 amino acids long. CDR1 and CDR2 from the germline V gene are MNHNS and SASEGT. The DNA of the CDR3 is TGTGCCAGCAGCCCGGGGTTTTCCGTAGTTAATGATGAGACCCAGTACTTC. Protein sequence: CASSPGFSVVNDETQYF.

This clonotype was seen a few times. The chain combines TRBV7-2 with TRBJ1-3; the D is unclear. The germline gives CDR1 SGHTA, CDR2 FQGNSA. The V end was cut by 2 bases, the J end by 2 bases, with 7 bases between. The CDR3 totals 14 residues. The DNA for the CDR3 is TGTGCCAGCAGCTTAAGGGCAGCTGGAAACACCATATATTTT. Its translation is CASSLRAAGNTIYF.

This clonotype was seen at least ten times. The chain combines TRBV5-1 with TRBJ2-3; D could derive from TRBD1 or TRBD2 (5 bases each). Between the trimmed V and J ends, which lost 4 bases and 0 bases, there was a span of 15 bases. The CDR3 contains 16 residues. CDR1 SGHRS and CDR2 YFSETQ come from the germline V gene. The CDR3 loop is CASSHGTVDSTDTQYF. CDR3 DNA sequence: TGCGCCAGCAGCCACGGGACCGTCGATAGCACAGATACGCAGTATTTT. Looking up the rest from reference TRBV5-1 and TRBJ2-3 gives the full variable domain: KAGVTQTPRYLIKTRGQQVTLSCSPISGHRSVSWYQQTPGQGLQFLFEYFSETQRNKGNFPGRFSGRQFSNSRSEMNVSTLELGDSALYLCASSHGTVDSTDTQYFGPGTRLTVL.